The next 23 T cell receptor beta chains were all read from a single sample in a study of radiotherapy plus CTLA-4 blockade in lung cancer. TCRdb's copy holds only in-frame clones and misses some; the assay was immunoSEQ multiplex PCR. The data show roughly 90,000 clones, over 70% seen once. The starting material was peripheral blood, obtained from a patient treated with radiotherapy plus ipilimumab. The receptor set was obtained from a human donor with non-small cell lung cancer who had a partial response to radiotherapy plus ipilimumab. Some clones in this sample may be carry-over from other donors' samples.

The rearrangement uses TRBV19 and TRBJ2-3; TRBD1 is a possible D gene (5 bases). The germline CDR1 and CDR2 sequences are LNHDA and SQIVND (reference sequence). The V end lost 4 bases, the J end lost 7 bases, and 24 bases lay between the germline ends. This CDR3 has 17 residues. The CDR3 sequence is CASSRRTIGASEYTQYF. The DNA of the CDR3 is TGTGCCAGTAGTAGGAGAACCATAGGGGCCTCAGAGTATACGCAGTATTTT.

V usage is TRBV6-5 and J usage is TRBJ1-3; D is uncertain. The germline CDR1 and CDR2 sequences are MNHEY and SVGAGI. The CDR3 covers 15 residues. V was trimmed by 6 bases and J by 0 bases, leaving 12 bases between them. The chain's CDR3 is CASRQPRSSGNTIYF. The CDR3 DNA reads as TGTGCCAGCAGACAACCGAGGAGCTCTGGAAACACCATATATTTT.

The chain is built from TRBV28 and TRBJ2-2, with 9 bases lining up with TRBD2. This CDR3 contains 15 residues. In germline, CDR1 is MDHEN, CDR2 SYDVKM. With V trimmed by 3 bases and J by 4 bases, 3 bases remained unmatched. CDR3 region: CASSFGGRGTGELFF. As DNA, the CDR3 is TGTGCCAGCAGTTTTGGCGGGAGGGGCACCGGGGAGCTGTTTTTT.

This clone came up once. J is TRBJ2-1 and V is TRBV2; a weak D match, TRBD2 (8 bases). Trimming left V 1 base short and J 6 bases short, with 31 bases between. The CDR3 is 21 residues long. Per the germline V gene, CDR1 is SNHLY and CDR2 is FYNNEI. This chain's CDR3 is CASSEVEWAGGQRGFGNEQFF. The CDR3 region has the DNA TGTGCCAGCAGTGAAGTGGAGTGGGCAGGGGGTCAGCGGGGGTTTGGCAATGAGCAGTTCTTC.

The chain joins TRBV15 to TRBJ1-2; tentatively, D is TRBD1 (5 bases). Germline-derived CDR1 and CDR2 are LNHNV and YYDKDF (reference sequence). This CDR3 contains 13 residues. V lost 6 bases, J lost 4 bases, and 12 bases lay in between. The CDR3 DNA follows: TGTGCCACCAGAGAACAGGCAACCTATGGCTACACCTTC. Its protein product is CATREQATYGYTF.

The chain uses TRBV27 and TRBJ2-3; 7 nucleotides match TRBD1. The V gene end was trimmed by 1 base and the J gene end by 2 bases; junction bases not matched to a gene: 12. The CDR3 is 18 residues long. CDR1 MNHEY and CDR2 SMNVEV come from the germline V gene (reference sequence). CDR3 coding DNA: TGTGCCAGCAGTTTATTTCAGGGGGAGTCAGGCTACACAGATACGCAGTATTTT. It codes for CASSLFQGESGYTDTQYF.

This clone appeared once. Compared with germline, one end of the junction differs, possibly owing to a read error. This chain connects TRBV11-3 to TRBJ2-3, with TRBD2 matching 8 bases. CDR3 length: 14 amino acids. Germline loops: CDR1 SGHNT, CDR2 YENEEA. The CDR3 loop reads CASSLDGGDILLHF. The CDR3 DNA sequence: TGTGCCAGCAGCTTAGACGGGGGGGATATCCTCTTGCATTTT.

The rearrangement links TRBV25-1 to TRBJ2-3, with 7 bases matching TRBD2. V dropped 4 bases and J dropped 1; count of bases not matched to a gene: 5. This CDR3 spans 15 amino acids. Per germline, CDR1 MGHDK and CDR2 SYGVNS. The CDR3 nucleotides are TGTGCCAGCAGTGTTTGGACTAGTGGCACAGATACGCAGTATTTT. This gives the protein CASSVWTSGTDTQYF.

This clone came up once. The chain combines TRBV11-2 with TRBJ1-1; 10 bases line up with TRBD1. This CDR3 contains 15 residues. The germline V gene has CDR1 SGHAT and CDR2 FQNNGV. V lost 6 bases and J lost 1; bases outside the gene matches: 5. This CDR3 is CASSRQGAQNTEAFF. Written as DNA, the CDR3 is TGTGCCAGCAGTCGACAGGGGGCGCAGAACACTGAAGCTTTCTTT.

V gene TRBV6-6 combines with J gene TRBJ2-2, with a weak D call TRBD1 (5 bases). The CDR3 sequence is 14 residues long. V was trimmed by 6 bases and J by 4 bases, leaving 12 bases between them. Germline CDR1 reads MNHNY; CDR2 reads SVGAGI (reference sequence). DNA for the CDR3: TGTGCCAGCAGGGGCGAAAGGGGCACCGGGGAGCTGTTTTTT. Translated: CASRGERGTGELFF.

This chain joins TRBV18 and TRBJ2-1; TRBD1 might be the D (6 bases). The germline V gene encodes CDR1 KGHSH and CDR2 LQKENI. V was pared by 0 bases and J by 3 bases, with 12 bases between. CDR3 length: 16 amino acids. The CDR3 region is CASSPPVQGLYNEQFF. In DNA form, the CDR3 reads TGTGCCAGCTCACCACCAGTACAGGGTCTCTACAATGAGCAGTTCTTC.

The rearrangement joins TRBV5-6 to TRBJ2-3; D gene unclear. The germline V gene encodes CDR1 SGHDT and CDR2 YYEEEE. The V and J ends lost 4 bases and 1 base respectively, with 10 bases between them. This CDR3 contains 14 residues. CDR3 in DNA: TGTGCCAGCAGCCCCGTGCCAGGCACAGATACGCAGTATTTT. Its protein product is CASSPVPGTDTQYF.

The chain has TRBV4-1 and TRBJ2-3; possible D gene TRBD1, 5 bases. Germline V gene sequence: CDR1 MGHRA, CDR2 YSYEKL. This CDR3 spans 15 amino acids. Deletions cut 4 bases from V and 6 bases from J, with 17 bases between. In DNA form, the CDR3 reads TGCGCCAGCAGCCCCCGCCCAGGGCCCCGGGATACGCAGTATTTT. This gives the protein CASSPRPGPRDTQYF.

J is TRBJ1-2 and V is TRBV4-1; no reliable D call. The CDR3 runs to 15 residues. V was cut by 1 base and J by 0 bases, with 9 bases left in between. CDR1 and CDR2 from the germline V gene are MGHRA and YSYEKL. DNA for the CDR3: TGCGCCAGCAGCCAAGGTTCCGGGGCTAACTATGGCTACACCTTC. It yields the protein CASSQGSGANYGYTF.

This CDR3 reads CASSKRGISGRASVRNTGELFF. The CDR3 nucleotides read TGTGCCAGCAGTAAAAGGGGGATTAGCGGGAGGGCCTCTGTAAGGAACACCGGGGAGCTGTTTTTT. This chain uses TRBV27 with TRBJ2-2, with 11 bases lining up with TRBD2. Germline CDR1 MNHEY, CDR2 SMNVEV (reference sequence). The CDR3 runs to 22 residues. The V and J ends lost 5 bases and 1 base, in that order; junction bases with no gene match: 21.

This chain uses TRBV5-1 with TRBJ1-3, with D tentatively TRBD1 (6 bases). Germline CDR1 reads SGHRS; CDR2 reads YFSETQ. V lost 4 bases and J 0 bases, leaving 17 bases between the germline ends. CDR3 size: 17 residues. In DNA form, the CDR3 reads TGCGCCAGCAGCGCGCCGGACAGTTCGTCCTCTGGAAACACCATATATTTT. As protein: CASSAPDSSSSGNTIYF. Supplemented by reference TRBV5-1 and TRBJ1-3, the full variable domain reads KAGVTQTPRYLIKTRGQQVTLSCSPISGHRSVSWYQQTPGQGLQFLFEYFSETQRNKGNFPGRFSGRQFSNSRSEMNVSTLELGDSALYLCASSAPDSSSSGNTIYFGEGSWLTVV.

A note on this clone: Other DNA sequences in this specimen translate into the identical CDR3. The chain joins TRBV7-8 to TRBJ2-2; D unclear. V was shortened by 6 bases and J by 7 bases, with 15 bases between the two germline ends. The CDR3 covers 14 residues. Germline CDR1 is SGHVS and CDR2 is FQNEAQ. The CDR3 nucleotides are TGTGCCAGCAGTCCCTTATCGGGTGGCGGGGAGCTGTTTTTT. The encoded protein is CASSPLSGGGELFF.

The CDR3 bases are TGTGCCAGAAGCCGGAGACAGGGGTCCACAGATACGCAGTATTTT. This gives the protein CARSRRQGSTDTQYF. The chain combines TRBV5-3 with TRBJ2-3, with 8 positions matching TRBD1. TRBV5-3 counts as an open reading frame of uncertain function. J lost 2 bases, V lost 4 bases, and 6 bases had no gene match. This CDR3 has 15 residues.

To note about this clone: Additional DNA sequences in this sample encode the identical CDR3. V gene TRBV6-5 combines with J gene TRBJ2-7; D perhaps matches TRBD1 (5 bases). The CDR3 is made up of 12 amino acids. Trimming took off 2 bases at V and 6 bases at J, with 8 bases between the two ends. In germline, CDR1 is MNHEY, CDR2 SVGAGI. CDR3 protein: CASSYGRGEQYF. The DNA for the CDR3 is TGTGCCAGCAGTTACGGTAGGGGCGAGCAGTACTTC.

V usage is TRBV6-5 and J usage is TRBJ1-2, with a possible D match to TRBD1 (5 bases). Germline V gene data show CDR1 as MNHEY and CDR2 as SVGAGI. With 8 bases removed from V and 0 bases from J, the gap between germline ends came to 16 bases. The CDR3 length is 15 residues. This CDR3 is CASLPGGAANYGYTF. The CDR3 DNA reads TGTGCCAGCCTCCCAGGAGGGGCCGCTAACTATGGCTACACCTTC.

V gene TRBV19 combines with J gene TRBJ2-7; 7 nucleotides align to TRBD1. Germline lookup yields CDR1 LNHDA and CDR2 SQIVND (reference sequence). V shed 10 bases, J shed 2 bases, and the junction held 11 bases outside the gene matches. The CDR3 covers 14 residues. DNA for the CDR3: TGTGCCACCTCCCCGGGACAGAGGCCCTACGAGCAGTACTTC. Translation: CATSPGQRPYEQYF. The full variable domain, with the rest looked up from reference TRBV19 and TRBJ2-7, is DGGITQSPKYLFRKEGQNVTLSCEQNLNHDAMYWYRQDPGQGLRLIYYSQIVNDFQKGDIAEGYSVSREKKESFPLTVTSAQKNPTAFYLCATSPGQRPYEQYFGPGTRLTVT.

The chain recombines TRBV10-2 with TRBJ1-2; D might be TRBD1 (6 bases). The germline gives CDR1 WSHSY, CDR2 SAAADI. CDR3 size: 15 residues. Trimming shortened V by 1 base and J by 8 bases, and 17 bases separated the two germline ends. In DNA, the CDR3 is TGCGCCAGCAGTGAGTACCCCACAGGGAGCGTCGGCTACACCTTC. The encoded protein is CASSEYPTGSVGYTF.

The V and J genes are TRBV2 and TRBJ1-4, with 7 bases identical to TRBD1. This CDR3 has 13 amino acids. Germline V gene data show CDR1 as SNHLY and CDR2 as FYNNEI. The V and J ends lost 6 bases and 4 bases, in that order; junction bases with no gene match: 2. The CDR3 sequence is CASRTGLNEKLFF. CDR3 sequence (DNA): TGTGCCAGCAGGACAGGGCTTAATGAAAAACTGTTTTTT.